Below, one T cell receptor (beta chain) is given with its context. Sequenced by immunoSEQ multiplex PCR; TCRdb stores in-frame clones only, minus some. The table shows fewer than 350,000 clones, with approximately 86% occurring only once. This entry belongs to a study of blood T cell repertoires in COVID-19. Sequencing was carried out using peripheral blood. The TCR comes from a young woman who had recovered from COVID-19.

DNA for the CDR3: TGTGCCAGCAGTGAGAGGGTCGGAAACACCATATATTTT. Its translation: CASSERVGNTIYF. The V gene is TRBV25-1, the J gene TRBJ1-3; D not resolved. The CDR3 is 13 residues long. The V gene's germline CDR1 is MGHDK and CDR2 SYGVNS. Trimming shortened V by 3 bases and J by 4 bases, and 7 bases separated the two germline ends.